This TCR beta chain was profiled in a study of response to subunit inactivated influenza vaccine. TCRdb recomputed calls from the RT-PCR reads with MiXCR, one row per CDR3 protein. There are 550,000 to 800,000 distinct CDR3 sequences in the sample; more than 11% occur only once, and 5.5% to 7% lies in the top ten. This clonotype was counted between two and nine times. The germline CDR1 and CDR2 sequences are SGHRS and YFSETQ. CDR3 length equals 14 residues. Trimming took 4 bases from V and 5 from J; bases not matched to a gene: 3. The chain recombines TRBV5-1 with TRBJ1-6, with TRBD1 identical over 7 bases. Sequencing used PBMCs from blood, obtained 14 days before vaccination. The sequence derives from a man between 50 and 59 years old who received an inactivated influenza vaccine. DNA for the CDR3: TGCGCCAGCAGCGCCGGGACAGATAATTCACCCCTCCACTTT. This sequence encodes CASSAGTDNSPLHF.